This T cell receptor beta chain was captured by sequencing in a study of response to subunit inactivated influenza vaccine (dated by TCRdb to the late 2010s). In the study overall: The study used deep quantitative T cell receptor repertoire profiling to track responses to a trivalent subunit inactivated influenza vaccine. The full study reports these points: According to the authors, only a limited number of new T cells may be recruited by each seasonal influenza vaccination.

Libraries were built with RT-PCR. Sequenced using an Illumina HiSeq 2500. Through fastp at Q25 and MiXCR, TCRdb rebuilt clones from the public reads, retaining in-frame beta chains. Rows are unified per CDR3 protein, each entry keeping the most common DNA and genes. The sample table records about 700,000 distinct CDR3 sequences; roughly 14% of these occur just once. Of the sample, around a tenth is held by the ten largest clones. Including cysteine and phenylalanine, the CDR3 has 15 amino acids. Of the read, only the CDR3 DNA is kept; its 45 bases are in frame from base 1. At the junction V is shortened by 3 bases and J by 6 bases; bases outside the gene matches: 11. On this clonotype itself: There is no known antigen for this receptor. The sample holds no much larger clone one base away, and base qualities are not on file.

The chain is made from TRBV12-3 or TRBV12-4 and TRBJ2-7; TRBD2 fits 7 bases in the junction. The sequencing used PBMCs from blood, collected 12 days after vaccination. The receptor was isolated from a man aged 50 to 59 who received an inactivated influenza vaccine. Donor details come from another sample of the same person, matched by shared clones. CDR3 loop: CASSLAPGREGEQYF. The nucleotide sequence is TGTGCCAGCAGTTTGGCTCCCGGCAGGGAGGGCGAGCAGTACTTC.